Following are 11 T cell receptor beta chains from one sample sequenced in a study of memory CD4+ T cells and cytomegalovirus serostatus. The sort gate was single viable CD3+CD4+CD8-CD45RO+ cells for memory CD4+ T cells. TCRdb keeps only in-frame clones here, not all; method: immunoSEQ multiplex PCR. The table records some 65,000 clones, around 81% of them present only once. Sequenced: memory CD4+ T cells from blood. These receptors came from an adult in good health and CMV-seronegative. Some clones in this sample may be carry-over from other donors' samples.

CDR3 region: CASSLSPASSYNSPLHF. In nucleotides, the CDR3 is TGTGCCAGCAGTTTATCCCCTGCAAGCTCCTATAATTCACCCCTCCACTTT. The gene calls are TRBV27 and TRBJ1-6; no firm D call. The CDR3 runs to 17 residues. V was cut by 0 bases and J by 0 bases, with 9 bases left in between. CDR1 is MNHEY and CDR2 is SMNVEV in the germline V gene (reference sequence).

The V gene is TRBV30, the J gene TRBJ2-4; 7 bases agree with TRBD1. There are 12 residues in the CDR3. Looked up from germline, CDR1 is GTSNPN and CDR2 is SVGIG (reference sequence). The trim removed 3 bases at V and 8 bases at J, leaving 4 bases unmatched. CDR3 protein: CAWSPTGDIQYF. The CDR3 region has the DNA TGTGCCTGGAGCCCTACAGGGGACATTCAGTACTTC. The full variable domain, in which reference TRBV30 and TRBJ2-4 provide the parts outside the CDR3, is SQTIHQWPATLVQPVGSPLSLECTVEGTSNPNLYWYRQAAGRGLQLLFYSVGIGQISSEVPQNLSASRPQDRQFILSSKKLLLSDSGFYLCAWSPTGDIQYFGAGTRLSVL.

This clone was counted a single time. The gene calls are TRBV6-1 and TRBJ2-3, with 13 bases matching TRBD2. Germline V CDR1 and CDR2: MNHNS, SASEGT. J was trimmed by 6 bases and V by 6 bases; bases with no gene match: 3. The CDR3 consists of 14 residues. The CDR3 coding sequence is TGTGCCAGCAGGGGACTAGCGGGGTTGGATACGCAGTATTTT. Encoded protein: CASRGLAGLDTQYF.

The rearrangement uses TRBV19 and TRBJ2-7; perhaps TRBD1 as D (6 bases). In germline, CDR1 is LNHDA, CDR2 SQIVND (reference sequence). The V end lost 3 bases, the J end lost 4 bases, and 16 bases lay between the germline ends. This CDR3 region has 15 residues. CDR3 protein: CASSITGIFGYEQYF. For the CDR3, the DNA is TGTGCCAGTAGTATCACAGGGATCTTTGGGTACGAGCAGTACTTC.

The V call is TRBV5-1, the J call TRBJ1-1; tentatively, D is TRBD1 (5 bases). V was cut by 4 bases and J by 6 bases, with 13 bases left in between. The germline gives CDR1 SGHRS, CDR2 YFSETQ. CDR3 size: 13 residues. The chain's CDR3 is CASSPFGGAEAFF. For the CDR3, the DNA is TGCGCCAGCAGCCCCTTTGGGGGAGCTGAAGCTTTCTTT.

The V call is TRBV7-6, the J call TRBJ1-3, with 7 bases aligning to TRBD1. Trimming removed 1 base from V and 3 bases from J; junction bases left unmatched: 6. CDR1 is SGHVS, CDR2 FNYEAQ, per germline. The CDR3 is 16 amino acids. CDR3 in DNA: TGTGCCAGCAGCTTAGGGAGGGGGCGCCTTGGAAACACCATATATTTT. This encodes CASSLGRGRLGNTIYF.

The chain combines TRBV5-6 with TRBJ2-1; 8 bases fit TRBD2. This CDR3 has 16 residues. With V trimmed by 1 base and J by 2 bases, 5 bases remained unmatched. Germline V gene lookup returns CDR1 SGHDT and CDR2 YYEEEE. The CDR3 sequence: CASSLKRGSTYNEQFF. The CDR3 bases are TGTGCCAGCAGCTTGAAGCGGGGGTCAACCTACAATGAGCAGTTCTTC.

This chain uses TRBV7-9 with TRBJ1-2; D may be TRBD1 (6 bases). Per germline, CDR1 SEHNR and CDR2 FQNEAQ (reference sequence). The ends were cut back, 0 bases at V and 10 bases at J, with 9 bases in the middle. The CDR3 covers 12 residues. The CDR3 loop is CASSLAGGHYTF. The CDR3 DNA reads TGTGCCAGCAGCTTAGCGGGGGGCCACTACACCTTC.

The rearrangement links TRBV5-1 to TRBJ2-7; D gene uncertain. The CDR3 is 13 amino acids. Germline lookup yields CDR1 SGHRS and CDR2 YFSETQ. With 4 bases removed from V and 1 base from J, the gap between germline ends came to 9 bases. CDR3 sequence: CASSTTGSYEQYF. The CDR3 coding sequence is TGCGCCAGCAGCACGACCGGTTCCTACGAGCAGTACTTC.

The chain links TRBV18 to TRBJ1-6; 7 bases are shared with TRBD1. V lost 6 bases and J lost 10; bases outside the gene matches: 9. Germline CDR1 is KGHSH and CDR2 is LQKENI. The CDR3 totals 14 residues. The CDR3 nucleotides are TGTGCCAGCTCCCTCGGACAGGCTCAATCACCCCTCCACTTT. This sequence encodes CASSLGQAQSPLHF.

CDR3 sequence (DNA): TGTGCCAGCAGCGATGGCCCCTTCCAGCCCCAGCATTTT. This encodes CASSDGPFQPQHF. The J gene is TRBJ1-5, the V gene TRBV9; D is unclear. CDR3 length equals 13 residues. Per germline, CDR1 SGDLS and CDR2 YYNGEE. V shed 3 bases and J shed 7 bases, with 11 bases lying between them. Together with reference TRBV9 and TRBJ1-5, the CDR3 gives the full variable domain: DSGVTQTPKHLITATGQRVTLRCSPRSGDLSVYWYQQSLDQGLQFLIQYYNGEERAKGNILERFSAQQFPDLHSELNLSSLELGDSALYFCASSDGPFQPQHFGDGTRLSIL.